Given below is one T cell receptor (beta chain) in context. Produced via immunoSEQ multiplex PCR; TCRdb's table is partial and in-frame only. The table lists about 1.5 million clones, about 98% of them singletons. This sample stems from a study of shared clonotypes between healthy human individuals. Sequencing was carried out using naive CD4+ T cells sorted from blood. Subset here: CD45RA+ positively selected. The receptor was derived from a young man in good health.

DNA of the CDR3: TGCGCCAGCAAATTGAGGGGGCGGGGGTTTTGCAATCAGCCCCAGCATTTT. Protein product: CASKLRGRGFCNQPQHF. This chain connects TRBV5-1 to TRBJ1-5, with 7 bases identical to TRBD1. The CDR3 contains 17 residues. V shed 6 bases and J 2 bases; nucleotides not matched to a gene: 14. Germline assignment: CDR1 SGHRS and CDR2 YFSETQ.